Following are 15 T cell receptor beta chains from one sample sequenced in a study of shared clonotypes between healthy human individuals. Clones were read by immunoSEQ multiplex PCR, and TCRdb kept only the in-frame ones, dropping some. The sample lists about 300,000 clones, over 65% occurring once. Sequencing was performed on memory CD4+ T cells sorted from blood. Subset here: CD45RA-negative fraction. These TCRs come from a man aged 30 to 45 in good health.

The rearrangement joins TRBV11-2 to TRBJ2-6, with a tentative D call TRBD2 (6 bases). Trimming cost V 7 bases and J 0 bases, with 13 bases left between them. This CDR3 region has 16 residues. Looked up from germline, CDR1 is SGHAT and CDR2 is FQNNGV. This CDR3 reads CASTPGTFSGANVLTF. CDR3 sequence (DNA): TGTGCCAGCACCCCAGGGACTTTCTCTGGGGCCAACGTCCTGACTTTC. Full variable domain (missing parts from reference TRBV11-2 and TRBJ2-6): EAGVAQSPRYKIIEKRQSVAFWCNPISGHATLYWYQQILGQGPKLLIQFQNNGVVDDSQLPKDRFSAERLKGVDSTLKIQPAKLEDSAVYLCASTPGTFSGANVLTFGAGSRLTVL.

The chain combines TRBV15 with TRBJ1-2; TRBD1 is a possible D gene (6 bases). The germline V and J ends were trimmed by 5 bases and 2 bases, with 15 bases remaining between them. The CDR3 runs 15 residues. Per germline, CDR1 LNHNV and CDR2 YYDKDF (reference sequence). The CDR3 reads CATSGGEQGNYGYTF. The CDR3 nucleotides are TGTGCCACCAGCGGAGGCGAACAGGGCAACTATGGCTACACCTTC.

The rearrangement uses TRBV20-1 and TRBJ1-1; possibly TRBD1 for D (5 bases). The CDR3 has 11 amino acids. Trimming took off 5 bases at V and 7 bases at J, with 11 bases between the two ends. The germline CDR1 and CDR2 sequences are DFQATT and SNEGSKA (reference sequence). The CDR3 sequence is CSAARVREAFF. CDR3 sequence (DNA): TGCAGTGCTGCCAGGGTACGTGAAGCTTTCTTT.

The rearrangement joins TRBV5-1 to TRBJ1-4; D unclear. V lost 2 bases to trimming and J lost 4 bases, with 12 bases between them. Germline V lookup: CDR1 SGHRS, CDR2 YFSETQ. The length of the CDR3 is 15 residues. This CDR3 reads CASSFGGALNEKLFF. CDR3 coding DNA: TGCGCCAGCAGCTTTGGTGGCGCCCTTAATGAAAAACTGTTTTTT.

The chain links TRBV19 to TRBJ2-7; the D is unclear. Germline V gene data show CDR1 as LNHDA and CDR2 as SQIVND (reference sequence). V dropped 5 bases and J dropped 3 bases, with 11 bases sitting between them. This CDR3 has 13 amino acids. CDR3 protein: CASSRSENYEQYF. CDR3 DNA: TGTGCCAGTAGTCGCTCAGAGAACTACGAGCAGTACTTC.

V is TRBV10-3 and J is TRBJ1-3; tentative D call: TRBD1 (6 bases). CDR1 and CDR2 from the germline V gene are ENHRY and SYGVKD. The CDR3 is made up of 15 amino acids. V lost 4 bases and J lost 4, with 14 bases in between. In DNA, the CDR3 is TGTGCCATCAGTGCCCCAAGTAGGGGGGGAAACACCATATATTTT. It yields the protein CAISAPSRGGNTIYF.

Ten or more counts support this clone. The chain combines TRBV18 with TRBJ2-1; 7 bases are shared with TRBD1. The CDR3 has 16 amino acids. The V gene's germline CDR1 is KGHSH and CDR2 LQKENI. J gave up 0 bases and V 2 bases, and 4 bases lay outside the gene matches. CDR3 in DNA: TGTGCCAGCTCACCAACACAGGGGACCTCCTACAATGAGCAGTTCTTC. Translating gives CASSPTQGTSYNEQFF. Full variable domain (missing parts from reference TRBV18 and TRBJ2-1): NAGVMQNPRHLVRRRGQEARLRCSPMKGHSHVYWYRQLPEEGLKFMVYLQKENIIDESGMPKERFSAEFPKEGPSILRIQQVVRGDSAAYFCASSPTQGTSYNEQFFGPGTRLTVL.

The chain joins TRBV7-2 to TRBJ2-1, with a possible D match to TRBD2 (5 bases). V was shortened by 5 bases and J by 6 bases, with 23 bases between the two germline ends. Germline V gene sequence: CDR1 SGHTA, CDR2 FQGNSA. The CDR3 length is 17 residues. The CDR3 sequence is CASSQRMAGGFTNEQFF. CDR3 nucleotides: TGTGCCAGCAGCCAACGGATGGCAGGAGGTTTCACCAATGAGCAGTTCTTC.

The CDR3 sequence: CASSLVRSMSYNEQFF. DNA for the CDR3: TGTGCCAGCAGCTTAGTTCGTAGCATGTCCTACAATGAGCAGTTCTTC. J is TRBJ2-1 and V is TRBV11-2; D unclear. This CDR3 has 16 residues. Germline V gene sequence: CDR1 SGHAT, CDR2 FQNNGV. The V gene lost 1 base and the J gene lost 1 base, with 11 bases spanning the gap.

This clone occurred a few times. The chain combines TRBV5-1 with TRBJ1-1; D remains ambiguous. The CDR3 spans 13 residues. Trimming removed 3 bases from V and 0 bases from J, with 6 bases in between. From germline, CDR1 is SGHRS and CDR2 YFSETQ. CDR3 sequence: CASSSVMNTEAFF. The DNA of the CDR3 is TGCGCCAGCAGCTCCGTCATGAACACTGAAGCTTTCTTT.

The chain links TRBV6-1 to TRBJ2-2; 8 nucleotides match TRBD2. With V trimmed by 6 bases and J by 7 bases, 10 bases remained unmatched. The CDR3 has 15 amino acids. Germline V gene lookup returns CDR1 MNHNS and CDR2 SASEGT. CDR3 nucleotides: TGTGCCAGCAGCCCCCTAGCGGGTACCGTCGGGGAGCTGTTTTTT. Its protein product is CASSPLAGTVGELFF.

This clone was detected only once. Its ends do not fully match the called genes, so a read error is possible. V and J are TRBV6-6 and TRBJ2-7, with TRBD1 matching 9 bases. This CDR3 has 14 amino acids. CDR1 is MNHNY and CDR2 is SVGAGI in the germline V gene (reference sequence). In DNA, the CDR3 is TGTACCAGTGCTGCCGGGACAGGGACCTACGAGCAGTACTTC. It encodes CTSAAGTGTYEQYF.

This clone came up a few times. The chain's CDR3 is CASSGYVGTGRIWAFF. Here the CDR3 DNA reads TGTGCCAGCAGTGGGTATGTCGGGACAGGGCGGATTTGGGCTTTCTTT. The chain has TRBV28 and TRBJ1-1, with TRBD1 identical over 9 bases. The CDR3 extends over 16 amino acids. CDR1 is MDHEN, CDR2 SYDVKM, per germline. V trimming: 5 bases; J trimming: 11 bases; junction bases outside the gene matches: 18.

The chain uses TRBV5-1 and TRBJ2-7; D gene unclear. CDR3 length equals 14 residues. V lost 4 bases to trimming and J lost 7 bases, with 18 bases between them. Per germline, CDR1 SGHRS and CDR2 YFSETQ. The CDR3 loop is CASSLDPGFGEQYF. The CDR3 DNA reads TGCGCCAGCAGCCTGGACCCCGGGTTCGGGGAGCAGTACTTC.

CDR3 nucleotide sequence: TGCGCCAGCAGCCTCCTAGGCGGGTCTGCCTACGAGCAGTACTTC. Encoded protein: CASSLLGGSAYEQYF. The V call is TRBV5-1, the J call TRBJ2-7; weak D call: TRBD2 (5 bases). Per germline, CDR1 SGHRS and CDR2 YFSETQ. The germline V and J ends were trimmed by 4 bases and 2 bases, with 16 bases remaining between them. The length of the CDR3 is 15 residues.